The rows below give T cell receptor beta chains drawn from one sample of a study of shared clonotypes between healthy human individuals. Using immunoSEQ multiplex PCR, the repertoire was profiled, and TCRdb retains in-frame clones only, with some absent. The repertoire consists of some 2.4 million clones, with roughly 93% occurring once and the leading ten covering around 0.37%. The sequencing input was naive CD4+ T cells from PBMCs. These receptors were taken from a man between 18 and 35 years old in good health. Some clones in this sample may be carry-over from other donors' samples. Both conserved end residues are part of each CDR3. D genes are given only for firm matches. The size entry is marked missing in some rows and otherwise reads once, few, many or a size class.

CDR3nt,CDR3aa,j_gene,abundance,d_gene,v_gene
TGCGCCAGCAGCCAATACCCATCAATCCCGGGACCAGCAGGGACCCAGTACTTC,CASSQYPSIPGPAGTQYF,TRBJ2-5,-,-,TRBV4-1
TGTGCCAGCAGCGTAGGACTAGCGGGCAATAATAGGGGACGGACCTACGAGCAGTACTTC,CASSVGLAGNNRGRTYEQYF,TRBJ2-7,once,TRBD2,TRBV9
TGCGCCAGCAGCCAAGATCAGGGGAACTATGGCTACACCTTC,CASSQDQGNYGYTF,TRBJ1-2,-,-,TRBV4-3
TGTGCCAGCAGGGCGGCGGCGGTCAGATATCAGCCCCAGCATTTT,CASRAAAVRYQPQHF,TRBJ1-5,-,-,TRBV6-1
TGTGCCAGCAGCTTGGTGGGGAACGAGCAGTACTTC,CASSLVGNEQYF,TRBJ2-7,-,-,TRBV5-4
TGTGCCAGCAGCTTAGCCCCGGGACGCGACTCCTACAATGAGCAGTTCTTC,CASSLAPGRDSYNEQFF,TRBJ2-1,-,-,TRBV7-9
TGTGCCAGCAGTTACCGCGGAGGGGCCGGGCAGCCCCAGCATTTT,CASSYRGGAGQPQHF,TRBJ1-5,-,-,TRBV6-6
TGTGCCAGCAGCCGACAGGGGGCCAATGAGCAGTTCTTC,CASSRQGANEQFF,TRBJ2-1,-,TRBD1,TRBV5-4
TGTGCCACCAGTACCTCTAGCGGGAGGGCTGGGGCCTACGAGCAGTACTTC,CATSTSSGRAGAYEQYF,TRBJ2-7,-,TRBD2,TRBV15
TGTGCCACCACATACACAGATACGCAGTATTTT,CATTYTDTQYF,TRBJ2-3,-,-,TRBV2
TGTGCCAGCAGCAGTAGCGGGAGGGCCCAAGAGACCCAGTACTTC,CASSSSGRAQETQYF,TRBJ2-5,-,TRBD2,TRBV5-4
TGTGCCACCGCCGAGGGGGCAGGAAGAATGAACACTGAAGCTTTCTTT,CATAEGAGRMNTEAFF,TRBJ1-1,-,TRBD1,TRBV19
TGTGCCAGCAGTTACCCCGGGTCCTCCTACGAGCAGTACTTC,CASSYPGSSYEQYF,TRBJ2-7,-,-,TRBV6-6
TGTGCCAGTAGCCTCGGACAGGTTGGGGAAAAACTGTTTTTT,CASSLGQVGEKLFF,TRBJ1-4,-,TRBD1,TRBV19
TGTGCCAGCAGCTGGGACAGGGGAACTGGTGGCTACACCTTC,CASSWDRGTGGYTF,TRBJ1-2,once,TRBD1,TRBV5-4
TGTGCCAGCATTACGGATAGGCAGGGCAAGACTGAAGCTTTCTTT,CASITDRQGKTEAFF,TRBJ1-1,-,-,TRBV6-1
TGTGCCAGCAGCTTGCTGGGTAATGGCTACACCTTC,CASSLLGNGYTF,TRBJ1-2,once,-,TRBV5-4
TGTGCCAGCAGCTCCCGGATTAAAGGGTCGAATCAGCCCCAGCATTTT,CASSSRIKGSNQPQHF,TRBJ1-5,-,-,TRBV13
TGCGCCAGCAGCCCGGGACAGGGTACTGGAGGCAATCAGCCCCAGCATTTT,CASSPGQGTGGNQPQHF,TRBJ1-5,-,TRBD1,TRBV5-1
TGTGCCAGCAGTGAATTAGTGCCCCCCACAGATACGCAGTATTTT,CASSELVPPTDTQYF,TRBJ2-3,-,-,TRBV6-1